This T cell receptor (beta chain) was documented in a study of OX40 agonist ivuxolimab in advanced cancers. Study information: Given to patients was ivuxolimab, an agonistic anti-OX40 (CD134) antibody. Regarding the study as a whole: Clonal expansion from baseline to week 6 occurred in both CD4+ and CD8+ T cells. The mean number of expanded clones was higher in CD8+ T cells than in CD4+.

Sequencing used immunoSEQ multiplex PCR; TCRdb keeps in-frame clones, though not all of them. The repertoire consists of some 71,000 clones, with approximately 90% occurring once and the leading ten covering roughly 14%. Germline lookup yields CDR1 MNHNS and CDR2 SASEGT. Trimming shortened V by 4 bases and J by 0 bases, and 15 bases separated the two germline ends. This CDR3 comprises 16 residues. Blood samples were obtained at baseline, cycle 4 day 1, and cycle 7 day 1. Regarding this clone: Its target is unknown.

This receptor was obtained from an adult with an advanced solid tumor such as melanoma, head and neck, liver or kidney cancer. The chain links TRBV6-1 to TRBJ2-5, with D tentatively TRBD1 (6 bases). The input for sequencing was CD4+ or CD8+ T cells sorted from blood, taken in a trial of the OX40 agonist ivuxolimab. CDR3 in DNA: TGTGCCAGCAGTGCGGACAGATATTTGTACCAAGAGACCCAGTACTTC. It yields the protein CASSADRYLYQETQYF.